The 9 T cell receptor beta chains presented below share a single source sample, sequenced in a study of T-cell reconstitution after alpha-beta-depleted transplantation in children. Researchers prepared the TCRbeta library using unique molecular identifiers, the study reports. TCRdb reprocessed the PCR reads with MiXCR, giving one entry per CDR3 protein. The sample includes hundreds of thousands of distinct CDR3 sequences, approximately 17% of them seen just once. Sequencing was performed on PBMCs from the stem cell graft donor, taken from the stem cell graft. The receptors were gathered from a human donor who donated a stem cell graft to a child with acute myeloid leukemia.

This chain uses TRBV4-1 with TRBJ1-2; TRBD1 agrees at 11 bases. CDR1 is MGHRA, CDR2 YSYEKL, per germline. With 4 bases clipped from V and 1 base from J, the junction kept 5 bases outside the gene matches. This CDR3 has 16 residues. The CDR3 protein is CASSPGTGGINYGYTF. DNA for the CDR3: TGCGCCAGCAGCCCTGGGACAGGGGGGATTAACTATGGCTACACCTTC.

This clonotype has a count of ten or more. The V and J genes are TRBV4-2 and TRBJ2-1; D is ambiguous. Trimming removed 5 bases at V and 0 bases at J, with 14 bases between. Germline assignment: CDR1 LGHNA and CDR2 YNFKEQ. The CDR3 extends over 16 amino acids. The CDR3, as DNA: TGTGCCAGCAGCACGATAGGGCCATTCTCCTACAATGAGCAGTTCTTC. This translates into CASSTIGPFSYNEQFF.

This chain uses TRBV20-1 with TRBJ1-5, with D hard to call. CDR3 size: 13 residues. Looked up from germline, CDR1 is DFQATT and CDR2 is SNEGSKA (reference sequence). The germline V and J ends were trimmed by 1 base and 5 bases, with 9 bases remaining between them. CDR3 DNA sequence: TGCAGTGCTAGAGTTCCGGGAGATCAGCCCCAGCATTTT. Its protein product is CSARVPGDQPQHF.

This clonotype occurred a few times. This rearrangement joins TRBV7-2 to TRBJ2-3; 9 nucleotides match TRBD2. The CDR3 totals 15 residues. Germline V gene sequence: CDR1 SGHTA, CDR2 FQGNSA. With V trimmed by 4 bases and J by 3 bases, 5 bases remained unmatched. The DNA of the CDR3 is TGTGCCAGCAGCTGGGCGACTAGCGGTACAGATACGCAGTATTTT. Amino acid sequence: CASSWATSGTDTQYF.

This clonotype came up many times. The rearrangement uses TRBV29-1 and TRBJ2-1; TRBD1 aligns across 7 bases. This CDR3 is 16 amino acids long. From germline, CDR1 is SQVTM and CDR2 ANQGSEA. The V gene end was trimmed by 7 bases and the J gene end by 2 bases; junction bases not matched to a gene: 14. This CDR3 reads CSGEGVTGLPYNEQFF. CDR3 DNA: TGCAGCGGTGAGGGGGTGACAGGGCTCCCCTACAATGAGCAGTTCTTC.

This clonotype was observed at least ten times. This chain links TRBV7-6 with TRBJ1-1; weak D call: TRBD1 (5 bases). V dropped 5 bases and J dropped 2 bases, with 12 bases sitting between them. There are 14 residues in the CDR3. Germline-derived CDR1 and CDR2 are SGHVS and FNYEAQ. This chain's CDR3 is CASSPGRQNTEAFF. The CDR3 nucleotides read TGTGCCAGCAGCCCGGGACGGCAAAACACTGAAGCTTTCTTT.

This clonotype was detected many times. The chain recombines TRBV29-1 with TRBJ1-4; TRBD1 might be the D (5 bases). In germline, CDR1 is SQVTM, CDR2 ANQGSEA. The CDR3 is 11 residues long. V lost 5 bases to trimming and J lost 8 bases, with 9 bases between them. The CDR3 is CSVNWGEKLFF. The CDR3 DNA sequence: TGCAGCGTTAACTGGGGGGAAAAACTGTTTTTT.

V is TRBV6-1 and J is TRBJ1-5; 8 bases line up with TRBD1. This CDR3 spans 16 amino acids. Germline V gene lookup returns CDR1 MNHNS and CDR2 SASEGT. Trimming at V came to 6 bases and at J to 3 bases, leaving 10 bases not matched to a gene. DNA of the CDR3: TGTGCCAGCAGCCCCGGGACAGGCCAGGTCAATCAGCCCCAGCATTTT. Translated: CASSPGTGQVNQPQHF.

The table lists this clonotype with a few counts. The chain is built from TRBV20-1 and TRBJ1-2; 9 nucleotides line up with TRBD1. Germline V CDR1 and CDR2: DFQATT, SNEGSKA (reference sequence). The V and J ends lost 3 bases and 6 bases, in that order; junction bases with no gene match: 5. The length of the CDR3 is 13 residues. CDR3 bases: TGCAGTGCTAGTCCCGGGGACAGGGATGGCTACACCTTC. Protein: CSASPGDRDGYTF.